One and the same sample provided the 7 T cell receptor beta chains below, sequenced in a study of vaccination effects on CD4 cells after COVID-19. Ahead of sequencing, the ViraFEST assay grew antigen-specific CD4+ T cells using viral peptide pools. Culture proceeded for approximately nine days, and CD4+ T cells were then isolated. Testing of the vaccine recipients showed negative nucleocapsid antibodies and no prior SARS-CoV-2 infection. Measured with immunoSEQ multiplex PCR; TCRdb has only the in-frame clones, and not every one. The top ten hold 5.5% to 7% of the sample, which has roughly 50,000 clones, roughly 79% seen once. These receptors' targets are unknown. The source was CD4+ T cells from PBMCs cultured with HCoV-OC43 spike peptides, collected before COVID-19 vaccination. Subset: HCoV-OC43 spike overlapping peptide pool stimulation. All receptors derive from a human donor who received a COVID-19 vaccine.

The table lists this clone with a few counts. This sequence joins TRBV28 and TRBJ1-1; 9 bases align to TRBD1. The CDR3 totals 14 residues. Germline CDR1 and CDR2: MDHEN and SYDVKM. The ends lost 6 bases at V and 1 base at J; junction bases unmatched: 3. CDR3 region: CASSQGQGNTEAFF. In DNA form, the CDR3 reads TGTGCCAGCAGCCAGGGACAGGGGAACACTGAAGCTTTCTTT.

The chain combines TRBV6-5 with TRBJ2-5; 10 bases agree with TRBD1. The germline gives CDR1 MNHEY, CDR2 SVGAGI. The ends lost 6 bases at V and 5 bases at J; junction bases unmatched: 9. The CDR3 has 15 amino acids. This CDR3 reads CASSEGTGVWETQYF. CDR3 coding DNA: TGTGCCAGCAGCGAGGGGACAGGGGTGTGGGAGACCCAGTACTTC.

The chain recombines TRBV9 with TRBJ2-2, with D tentatively TRBD1 (6 bases). This CDR3 is 14 amino acids long. The V end was cut by 4 bases, the J end by 4 bases, with 11 bases between. Germline V lookup: CDR1 SGDLS, CDR2 YYNGEE. CDR3 in amino acids: CASSTVQGTGELFF. DNA of the CDR3: TGTGCCAGCAGCACCGTACAGGGCACCGGGGAGCTGTTTTTT.

This clone was recorded once. V is TRBV6-5 and J is TRBJ1-1; the D is unclear. Germline V gene data show CDR1 as MNHEY and CDR2 as SVGAGI. The CDR3 totals 13 residues. V gave up 6 bases and J gave up 1 base, with 9 bases separating them. CDR3 sequence (DNA): TGTGCCAGCAGGATAGTAGGGAACACTGAAGCTTTCTTT. This codes for CASRIVGNTEAFF.

V usage is TRBV5-1 and J usage is TRBJ2-2, with D perhaps TRBD2 (6 bases). CDR3 length: 16 residues. Germline V gene data show CDR1 as SGHRS and CDR2 as YFSETQ. With 3 bases removed from V and 0 bases from J, the gap between germline ends came to 12 bases. CDR3 sequence reads: CASSSFGGSNTGELFF. The CDR3 DNA follows: TGCGCCAGCAGCTCCTTTGGGGGGTCGAACACCGGGGAGCTGTTTTTT. Complete variable domain (other parts from reference TRBV5-1 and TRBJ2-2): KAGVTQTPRYLIKTRGQQVTLSCSPISGHRSVSWYQQTPGQGLQFLFEYFSETQRNKGNFPGRFSGRQFSNSRSEMNVSTLELGDSALYLCASSSFGGSNTGELFFGEGSRLTVL.

The rearrangement links TRBV5-1 to TRBJ1-4, with 7 bases that match TRBD1. The germline V gene has CDR1 SGHRS and CDR2 YFSETQ. Trimming cost V 5 bases and J 3 bases; bases outside gene matches: 10. This CDR3 is 16 amino acids long. Here the CDR3 DNA reads TGCGCCAGCAGACTGCAGGGCACAGGGGCTAATGAAAAACTGTTTTTT. Its protein product is CASRLQGTGANEKLFF.

The chain combines TRBV5-1 with TRBJ2-5; 7 bases match TRBD1. Germline CDR1 is SGHRS and CDR2 is YFSETQ. The CDR3 is 16 residues long. The V and J ends lost 4 bases and 4 bases, in that order; junction bases with no gene match: 13. Here the CDR3 reads CASSPPQGSRGETQYF. CDR3 DNA sequence: TGCGCCAGCAGCCCCCCACAGGGGTCGAGAGGAGAGACCCAGTACTTC.